This T cell receptor (beta chain) appears in the sequencing data of a study of shared clonotypes between healthy human individuals. Measured with immunoSEQ multiplex PCR; TCRdb has only the in-frame clones, and not every one. The sample includes 2 million to 2.5 million clones, more than 85% of them seen just once. The CDR3 runs to 13 residues. Germline loops: CDR1 LNHDA, CDR2 SQIVND (reference sequence). The V end was cut by 5 bases, the J end by 7 bases, with 12 bases between. The TCR comes from a young man in good health. Some clones in this sample may be carry-over from other donors' samples. The chain couples TRBV19 to TRBJ1-5; perhaps TRBD1 as D (5 bases). The sequenced sample was naive CD4+ T cells from PBMCs. The subset is: CD45RA+ positively selected. CDR3 sequence reads: CASSAREVQPQHF. Written as DNA, the CDR3 is TGTGCCAGTAGTGCCAGGGAGGTCCAGCCCCAGCATTTT.